What follows describes a single T cell receptor (beta chain). Its antigen is currently unknown. The data derive from a study of radiotherapy plus CTLA-4 blockade in lung cancer. Study results and caveats: Increased serum interferon-beta after radiation also reportedly predicted response strongly.

Profiled with immunoSEQ multiplex PCR; TCRdb holds only in-frame clones, not every one. The sample shows about 120,000 clones, more than 75% of them seen only once. The CDR3 contains 13 residues. Germline V CDR1 and CDR2: MRHNA, SNTAGT. The V end lost 2 bases, the J end lost 5 bases, and 6 bases lay between the germline ends. The sequencing here drew on peripheral blood, taken from a patient treated with radiotherapy plus ipilimumab. This chain connects TRBV6-4 to TRBJ2-2; D gene ambiguous. This receptor was identified in a human donor with non-small cell lung cancer that progressed on radiotherapy plus ipilimumab. Some clones in this sample may be carry-over from other donors' samples. CDR3 residues: CASSDGITGELFF. The DNA of the CDR3 is TGTGCCAGCAGTGACGGCATTACCGGGGAGCTGTTTTTT.